Each of the 30 T cell receptor beta chains below was sequenced from the same sample in a study of CD4+ T cells in melanoma. Method: immunoSEQ multiplex PCR; TCRdb's copy keeps in-frame clones and lacks some. The sample has almost 15,000 clones, over 70% seen once; the top ten hold 5.5% to 6.5%. Sequencing used cells from a culture (not recorded whether cultured in vitro). These receptors all come from a human donor with melanoma.

The rearrangement joins TRBV5-1 to TRBJ1-4; no firm D call. CDR1 and CDR2 (germline): SGHRS, YFSETQ. The CDR3 is 15 residues long. The V end was cut by 0 bases, the J end by 0 bases, with 6 bases between. This CDR3 is CASSLGVATNEKLFF. CDR3 coding DNA: TGCGCCAGCAGCTTGGGGGTTGCAACTAATGAAAAACTGTTTTTT.

Worth noting for this clone: The germline gene is not matched at one end of the junction; a read error may be the cause. The chain employs TRBV7-7 and TRBJ2-5, with 8 bases aligning to TRBD2. The CDR3 has 14 residues. Per the germline V gene, CDR1 is SSHAT and CDR2 is FNYEAQ (reference sequence). Here the CDR3 reads CASSLAGSSETQYF. The CDR3 region has the DNA TGTGCTAGCAGCTTAGCGGGGTCTTCAGAGACCCAGTACTTC.

V gene TRBV5-1 combines with J gene TRBJ2-5, with D uncertain. V lost 7 bases and J 2 bases, leaving 18 bases between the germline ends. Germline CDR1 reads SGHRS; CDR2 reads YFSETQ. The CDR3 has 15 amino acids. CDR3 sequence (DNA): TGCGCCAGCGGTTTCCGCCCCCGCACTCAAGAGACCCAGTACTTC. Its translation is CASGFRPRTQETQYF.

The chain links TRBV4-1 to TRBJ1-5, with 8 bases aligning to TRBD1. V was pared by 1 base and J by 0 bases, with 2 bases of the junction left unmatched. The CDR3 is made up of 16 amino acids. Germline values: CDR1 MGHRA, CDR2 YSYEKL. The CDR3 sequence: CASSQGQGHSNQPQHF. The CDR3 DNA is TGCGCCAGCAGCCAAGGACAGGGGCATAGCAATCAGCCCCAGCATTTT.

CDR3 sequence (DNA): TGTGCCAGCAGCTTGAGGGGAAACTCTGGGGCCAACGTCCTGACTTTC. Translation gives CASSLRGNSGANVLTF. The chain has TRBV5-5 and TRBJ2-6, with D perhaps matching TRBD1 (5 bases). The V end lost 1 base, the J end lost 0 bases, and 8 bases lay between the germline ends. This CDR3 comprises 16 residues. CDR1 SGHKS and CDR2 YYEKEE come from the germline V gene (reference sequence).

V gene TRBV29-1 combines with J gene TRBJ2-5, with 11 bases lining up with TRBD2. Trimming took 8 bases from V and 4 from J; bases not matched to a gene: 6. CDR1 and CDR2 from the germline V gene are SQVTM and ANQGSEA. The CDR3 has 13 residues. As DNA, the CDR3 is TGCAGCTCGACTAGCGGGGCGGGAGAGACCCAGTACTTC. Its translation: CSSTSGAGETQYF.

This chain connects TRBV2 to TRBJ2-5; 8 bases agree with TRBD1. Germline-derived CDR1 and CDR2 are SNHLY and FYNNEI. V trimming: 0 bases; J trimming: 3 bases; junction bases outside the gene matches: 15. This CDR3 is 19 amino acids long. In DNA, the CDR3 is TGTGCCAGCAGTGAAGCGCTCCAAGGACAGGGCCGCTTAGAAGAGACCCAGTACTTC. It specifies CASSEALQGQGRLEETQYF.

The chain has TRBV5-1 and TRBJ2-4; D unclear. Germline-derived CDR1 and CDR2 are SGHRS and YFSETQ. V dropped 4 bases and J dropped 6 bases, with 14 bases sitting between them. The CDR3 runs 14 residues. The DNA of the CDR3 is TGCGCCAGCAGCCCCGATCCCCCCATAAACATTCAGTACTTC. This translates into CASSPDPPINIQYF.

The chain employs TRBV6-6 and TRBJ1-2; no firm D call. Trimming removed 2 bases from V and 4 bases from J, with 17 bases in between. Germline V gene data show CDR1 as MNHNY and CDR2 as SVGAGI (reference sequence). The CDR3 is made up of 16 amino acids. CDR3 in amino acids: CASSYALGGAFYGYTF. CDR3 DNA sequence: TGTGCCAGCAGTTACGCTCTGGGTGGTGCCTTCTATGGCTACACCTTC.

The gene calls are TRBV7-2 and TRBJ2-5; the match to TRBD2 covers 7 bases. Germline V lookup: CDR1 SGHTA, CDR2 FQGNSA. The CDR3 contains 17 residues. Trimming cost V 2 bases and J 5 bases; bases outside gene matches: 14. As DNA, the CDR3 is TGTGCCAGCAGCTTACAAGCGCCGGGGCGGGGGAGGGAGACCCAGTACTTC. Translated: CASSLQAPGRGRETQYF.

CDR3 loop: CASSAPGSRGRFF. The CDR3 coding sequence is TGTGCCAGCAGCGCCCCGGGAAGCCGGGGACGCTTCTTT. The J gene is TRBJ1-1, the V gene TRBV6-6; a possible D gene is TRBD1 (5 bases). V was shortened by 6 bases and J by 14 bases, with 22 bases between the two germline ends. Germline assignment: CDR1 MNHNY and CDR2 SVGAGI (reference sequence). The CDR3 runs to 13 residues.

This chain links TRBV30 with TRBJ2-2; TRBD2 agrees at 16 bases. Germline CDR1 is GTSNPN and CDR2 is SVGIG (reference sequence). This CDR3 comprises 18 residues. The trim removed 3 bases at V and 6 bases at J, leaving 10 bases unmatched. DNA of the CDR3: TGTGCCTGGAGCTTACCGGGACTAGCGGGGGGGTCAGCCGGGGAGCTGTTTTTT. Protein sequence: CAWSLPGLAGGSAGELFF.

The chain joins TRBV19 to TRBJ2-7; no clear D. V dropped 3 bases and J dropped 3 bases, with 12 bases sitting between them. Germline CDR1 and CDR2: LNHDA and SQIVND (reference sequence). The CDR3 is 14 residues long. The CDR3 DNA sequence: TGTGCCAGTAGTATCAGTGACACACTCTACGAGCAGTACTTC. It specifies CASSISDTLYEQYF.

The chain recombines TRBV20-1 with TRBJ1-4; D remains ambiguous. Trimming removed 3 bases at V and 8 bases at J, with 4 bases between. CDR1 is DFQATT and CDR2 is SNEGSKA in the germline V gene (reference sequence). The CDR3 covers 10 residues. The CDR3 DNA reads TGCAGTGCTAGTTACGAAAAACTGTTTTTT. Protein product: CSASYEKLFF.

The rearrangement links TRBV6-5 to TRBJ2-3; the D is unclear. Germline loops: CDR1 MNHEY, CDR2 SVGAGI. This CDR3 region has 15 residues. V gave up 0 bases and J gave up 3 bases, with 10 bases separating them. The CDR3, as DNA: TGTGCCAGCAGTTACTCGTACACGGTGACAGATACGCAGTATTTT. Translation gives CASSYSYTVTDTQYF.

J is TRBJ1-5 and V is TRBV5-3; perhaps TRBD1 as D (5 bases). TRBV5-3 is flagged as an ORF with uncertain function. V lost 4 bases and J lost 7, with 24 bases in between. The CDR3 extends over 17 amino acids. CDR3 amino acids: CARSGWDPVIHGQPQHF. CDR3 DNA: TGTGCCAGAAGCGGCTGGGACCCGGTTATCCATGGGCAGCCCCAGCATTTT.

This clone was seen once. The chain employs TRBV19 and TRBJ1-2; possibly TRBD1 for D (5 bases). In germline, CDR1 is LNHDA, CDR2 SQIVND (reference sequence). This CDR3 has 13 amino acids. The V end was cut by 10 bases, the J end by 7 bases, with 19 bases between. The CDR3 DNA sequence: TGTGCCACCGAATCGTCGGGGACGACTGGCTACACCTTC. Protein: CATESSGTTGYTF.

The chain carries TRBV5-1 and TRBJ1-6; tentatively, D is TRBD1 (5 bases). V dropped 4 bases and J dropped 0 bases, with 14 bases sitting between them. CDR3 length equals 17 residues. Germline lookup yields CDR1 SGHRS and CDR2 YFSETQ. The CDR3 here is CASSRQTPSSYNSPLHF. DNA of the CDR3: TGCGCCAGCAGCCGACAGACTCCTAGCTCCTATAATTCACCCCTCCACTTT.

The chain is built from TRBV4-1 and TRBJ1-6, with 10 bases aligning to TRBD1. Germline V lookup: CDR1 MGHRA, CDR2 YSYEKL. This CDR3 spans 17 amino acids. The V and J ends lost 1 base and 8 bases, in that order; junction bases with no gene match: 8. This CDR3 reads CASSQGPRDRGHSPLHF. In DNA form, the CDR3 reads TGCGCCAGCAGCCAAGGCCCCCGGGACAGGGGCCATTCACCCCTCCACTTT.

The V gene is TRBV2, the J gene TRBJ1-1, with D uncertain. The CDR3 extends over 13 amino acids. Germline V gene data show CDR1 as SNHLY and CDR2 as FYNNEI. Trimming removed 7 bases at V and 7 bases at J, with 16 bases between. CDR3 coding DNA: TGTGCCAGCACCCCCCTCGGTTTGAGTGAAGCTTTCTTT. Translated: CASTPLGLSEAFF.

The chain uses TRBV9 and TRBJ1-4; maybe TRBD1 (5 bases). Germline assignment: CDR1 SGDLS and CDR2 YYNGEE. Trimming cost V 1 base and J 6 bases, with 16 bases left between them. The CDR3 length is 16 residues. The CDR3 region has the DNA TGTGCCAGCAGCGTATCTCCTGGGGGGGATGATGAAAAACTGTTTTTT. Its protein product is CASSVSPGGDDEKLFF.

The rearrangement uses TRBV30 and TRBJ2-2, with D tentatively TRBD1 (5 bases). The CDR3 length is 15 residues. Germline V gene lookup returns CDR1 GTSNPN and CDR2 SVGIG (reference sequence). The V gene lost 0 bases and the J gene lost 3 bases, with 11 bases spanning the gap. The CDR3 loop is CAWSVRARDTGELFF. The DNA of the CDR3 is TGTGCCTGGAGTGTACGGGCCAGGGACACCGGGGAGCTGTTTTTT.

This chain links TRBV27 with TRBJ1-2, with 8 nucleotides matching TRBD1. V gave up 5 bases and J gave up 2 bases; unmatched junction bases: 22. Germline V gene data show CDR1 as MNHEY and CDR2 as SMNVEV (reference sequence). The CDR3 runs to 20 residues. The CDR3: CASSHWTGRRTKEGNYGYTF. In DNA, the CDR3 is TGTGCCAGCAGTCATTGGACAGGGAGGAGGACCAAGGAAGGAAACTATGGCTACACCTTC.

This chain joins TRBV7-2 and TRBJ2-2; 8 nucleotides match TRBD1. CDR1 SGHTA and CDR2 FQGNSA come from the germline V gene. The CDR3 consists of 16 residues. J gave up 2 bases and V 5 bases, and 7 bases lay outside the gene matches. This CDR3 is CASSPWTGINTGELFF. The CDR3 DNA sequence: TGTGCCAGCAGCCCCTGGACAGGGATAAACACCGGGGAGCTGTTTTTT.

The chain carries TRBV14 and TRBJ2-5; the D gene is possibly TRBD2 (5 bases). Germline assignment: CDR1 SGHDN and CDR2 FVKESK. V was shortened by 1 base and J by 5 bases, with 11 bases between the two germline ends. This CDR3 contains 14 residues. CDR3 protein: CASSQGFRRETQYF. The CDR3, as DNA: TGTGCCAGCAGCCAAGGATTTCGGAGGGAGACCCAGTACTTC.

The V and J genes are TRBV9 and TRBJ1-1, with D perhaps matching TRBD1 (6 bases). This CDR3 is built from 13 residues. Germline CDR1 SGDLS, CDR2 YYNGEE. Between the trimmed V and J ends, which lost 4 bases and 3 bases, there was a span of 10 bases. In DNA, the CDR3 is TGTGCCAGCAGCCTATGGACAGACACTGAAGCTTTCTTT. Protein product: CASSLWTDTEAFF.

The CDR3 DNA follows: TGTGCCAGCAGGTCAACAGGGGTTAGCAATCAGCCCCAGCATTTT. Amino acids: CASRSTGVSNQPQHF. J is TRBJ1-5 and V is TRBV6-5, with TRBD1 matching over 7 bases. CDR1 MNHEY and CDR2 SVGAGI come from the germline V gene. The ends lost 6 bases at V and 0 bases at J; junction bases unmatched: 5. This CDR3 is 15 amino acids long.

The chain uses TRBV30 and TRBJ1-1; TRBD1 agrees at 7 bases. The CDR3 consists of 14 residues. V was clipped by 3 bases and J by 6 bases; unmatched bases: 10. Per the germline V gene, CDR1 is GTSNPN and CDR2 is SVGIG (reference sequence). CDR3 in DNA: TGTGCCTGGAGGAAACAGGGGATAAGGTCTGAAGCTTTCTTT. It codes for CAWRKQGIRSEAFF. Together with reference TRBV30 and TRBJ1-1, the CDR3 gives the full variable domain: SQTIHQWPATLVQPVGSPLSLECTVEGTSNPNLYWYRQAAGRGLQLLFYSVGIGQISSEVPQNLSASRPQDRQFILSSKKLLLSDSGFYLCAWRKQGIRSEAFFGQGTRLTVV.

The chain employs TRBV2 and TRBJ2-2; 11 bases align to TRBD2. V lost 6 bases, J lost 7 bases, and 7 bases stayed unmatched. CDR3 length: 15 residues. Per germline, CDR1 SNHLY and CDR2 FYNNEI. This CDR3 is CASRATSGGGGELFF. In DNA, the CDR3 is TGTGCCAGCAGGGCCACTAGCGGGGGTGGCGGGGAGCTGTTTTTT.

This chain connects TRBV5-1 to TRBJ2-2; D possibly corresponds to TRBD2 (5 bases). Trimming removed 0 bases from V and 14 bases from J, with 11 bases in between. CDR3 length equals 12 residues. Germline CDR1 reads SGHRS; CDR2 reads YFSETQ. The CDR3 nucleotides are TGCGCCAGCAGCTTGGGGAGAAGCGGTCTGTTTTTT. Translating gives CASSLGRSGLFF.